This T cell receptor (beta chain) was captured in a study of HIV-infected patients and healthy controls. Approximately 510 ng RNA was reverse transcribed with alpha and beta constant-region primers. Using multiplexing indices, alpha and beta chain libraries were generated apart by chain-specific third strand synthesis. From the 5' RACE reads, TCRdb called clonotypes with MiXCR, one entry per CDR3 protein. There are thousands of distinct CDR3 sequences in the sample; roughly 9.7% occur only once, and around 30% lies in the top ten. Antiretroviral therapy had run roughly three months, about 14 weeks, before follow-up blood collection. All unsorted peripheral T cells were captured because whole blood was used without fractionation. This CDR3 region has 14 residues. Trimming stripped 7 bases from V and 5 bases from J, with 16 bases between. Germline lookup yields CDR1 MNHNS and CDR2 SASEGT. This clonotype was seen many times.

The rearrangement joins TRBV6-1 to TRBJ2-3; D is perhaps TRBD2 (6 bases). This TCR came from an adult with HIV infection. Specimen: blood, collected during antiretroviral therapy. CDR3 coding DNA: TGTGCCAGCATCCCGGGTTTGGGGGGAGATACGCAGTATTTT. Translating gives CASIPGLGGDTQYF.